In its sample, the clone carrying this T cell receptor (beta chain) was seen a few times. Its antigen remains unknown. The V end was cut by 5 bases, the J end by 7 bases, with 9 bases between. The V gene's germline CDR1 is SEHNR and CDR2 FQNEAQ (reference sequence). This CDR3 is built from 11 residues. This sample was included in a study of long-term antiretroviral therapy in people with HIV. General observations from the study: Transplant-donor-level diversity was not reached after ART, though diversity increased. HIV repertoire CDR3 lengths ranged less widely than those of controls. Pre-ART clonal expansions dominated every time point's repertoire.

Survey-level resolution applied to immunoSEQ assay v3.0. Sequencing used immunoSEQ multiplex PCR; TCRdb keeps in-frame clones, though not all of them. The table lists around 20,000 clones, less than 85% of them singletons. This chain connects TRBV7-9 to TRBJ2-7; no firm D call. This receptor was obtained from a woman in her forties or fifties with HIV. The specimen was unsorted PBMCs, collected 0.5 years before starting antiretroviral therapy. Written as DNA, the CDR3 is TGTGCCAGCAGCATGAACGGGGAGCAGTACTTC. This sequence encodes CASSMNGEQYF.